The present T cell receptor (beta chain) was sequenced within a study of blood T cell repertoires in COVID-19. Study at large: Whether acute or convalescent, the COVID-19 samples came from the United States, Italy and Spain. From T cells, B-cell-depleted T cells, or PBMCs came the material, which was cDNA or gDNA.

Original analysis: Reference gene primers were amplified, and this amplification served to estimate nucleated cell counts. This table comes from immunoSEQ multiplex PCR, and its TCRdb copy is limited to in-frame clones, with some not included. V and J calls and clone size are as listed in that table; D and trimming were resolved from the DNA. The table lists about 61,000 clones, about 77% of them singletons, with roughly 21% in the top ten. Germline V CDR1 and CDR2: SGHRS, YFSETQ. V shed 1 base and J shed 10 bases, with 15 bases lying between them. This CDR3 contains 14 residues. This TCR was recovered from an elderly man with active or convalescent COVID-19. Sequencing used peripheral blood. The J gene is TRBJ2-1, the V gene TRBV5-1; tentatively, D is TRBD2 (5 bases). The CDR3 region has the DNA TGCGCCAGCAGCTTGTGGGGTAGCGAAACCGAGCAGTTCTTC. Translation gives CASSLWGSETEQFF.